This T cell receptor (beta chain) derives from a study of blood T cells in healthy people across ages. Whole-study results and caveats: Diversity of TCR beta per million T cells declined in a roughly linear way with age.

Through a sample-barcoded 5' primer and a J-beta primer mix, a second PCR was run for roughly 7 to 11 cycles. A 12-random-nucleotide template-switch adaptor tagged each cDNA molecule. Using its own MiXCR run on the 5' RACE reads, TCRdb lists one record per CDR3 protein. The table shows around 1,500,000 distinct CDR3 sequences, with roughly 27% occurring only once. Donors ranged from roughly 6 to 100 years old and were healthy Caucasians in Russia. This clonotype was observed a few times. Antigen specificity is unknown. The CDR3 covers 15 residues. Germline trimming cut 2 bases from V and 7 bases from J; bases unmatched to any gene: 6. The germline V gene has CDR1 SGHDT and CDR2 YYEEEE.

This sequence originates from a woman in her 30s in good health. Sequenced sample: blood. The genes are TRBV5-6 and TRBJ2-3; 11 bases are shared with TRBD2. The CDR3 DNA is TGTGCCAGCAGCTTTCGTAGCGGGGGGGCTAATACGCAGTATTTT. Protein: CASSFRSGGANTQYF. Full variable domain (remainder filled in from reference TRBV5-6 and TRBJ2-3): DAGVTQSPTHLIKTRGQQVTLRCSPKSGHDTVSWYQQALGQGPQFIFQYYEEEERQRGNFPDRFSGHQFPNYSSELNVNALLLGDSALYLCASSFRSGGANTQYFGPGTRLTVL.